Listed below are T cell receptor beta chains from one sample, sequenced in a study of vaccination effects on CD4 cells after COVID-19. Sequencing used immunoSEQ multiplex PCR; TCRdb keeps in-frame clones, though not all of them. The sample records roughly 70,000 clones, around 70% being singletons. No cognate antigen is known for these TCRs. The specimen comprised CD4+ T cells from PBMCs cultured with HCoV-229E spike peptides, sampled after COVID-19 vaccination. Receptors originate from a human donor who received a COVID-19 vaccine. Both conserved end residues are part of each CDR3. The size field is filled for only some rows; it gives once, few, many or a size class.

clone size	V gene	CDR3 protein
NA	TRBV9	CASSWTGSETQYF
once	TRBV7-9	CASSLRIGEGTEAFF
NA	TRBV6-6	CASSYGTGGRETQYF
NA	TRBV29-1	CSVESGVNTEAFF
NA	TRBV27	CASSRSPSSGQGSNQPQHF
NA	TRBV7-2	CASSLGQLGTEAFF
NA	TRBV5-8	CASSLVQGTDTQYF
NA	TRBV6-1	CASSENPNTGELFF
few	TRBV5-1	CASSLEAGNSPLHF
NA	TRBV2	CASTPTRDPRETQYF
NA	TRBV28	CASKDSSPPREQFF
NA	TRBV7-3	CASSRVGGAGNEQFF
NA	TRBV5-1	CASSLGQGDQPQHF
NA	TRBV15	CATSSRLAGGLYF
NA	TRBV7-9	CASSSSGTRLETQYF
NA	TRBV5-1	CASSYTGESSGNTIYF
NA	TRBV7-2	CASSLRGQGWDQPQHF
NA	TRBV30	CAWRMTVYTEAFF
NA	TRBV5-1	CASSLGTPYGYTF
NA	TRBV5-6	CASSDIAGVNNEQFF
NA	TRBV6-6	CASSYAQGAYYGYTF
NA	TRBV9	CASSVGQGILGNTEAFF
NA	TRBV3-1/TRBV3-2	CASSQDSGHNQPQHF
NA	TRBV29-1	CSVSTDSYNEQFF
few	TRBV3-1/TRBV3-2	CASSPTGQVHGYTF
few	TRBV19	CASSQVQGRGGEKLFF
NA	TRBV30	CAWSRGTSGQETQYF
few	TRBV5-6	CASSRMDRENQPQHF
few	TRBV29-1	CSLRRGTANEQFF
NA	TRBV10-3	CAIKAEETQYF
NA	TRBV19	CASSYSRSTYGYTF
NA	TRBV29-1	CSAVAGGPKETQYF
NA	TRBV7-8	CASSSGQGGNEKLFF
NA	TRBV7-8	CASSLEARMGSLTF
once	TRBV6-5	CASKLDRGYGYTF
NA	TRBV10-1	CASSEGRTNTGELFF
NA	TRBV18	CASSGRGQETQYF